A selection of T cell receptor beta chains follows, all from one sample in a study of response to subunit inactivated influenza vaccine. MiXCR was run by TCRdb on the RT-PCR reads, yielding one entry per CDR3 protein. The sample lists 800,000 or so distinct CDR3 sequences; over 20% were seen once. The sample here was PBMCs from blood, taken about 5 days after vaccination. The source of these receptors is a man in his fifties who received an inactivated influenza vaccine. Each CDR3 is given with its conserved first and last residue. A D gene is named only where the DNA matches it firmly. The size entry is marked missing in some rows and otherwise reads once, few, many or a size class.

J gene,D gene,V gene,clone size,CDR3 protein,CDR3 DNA
TRBJ2-3,TRBD2,TRBV20-1,-,CSASRSSGSTDTQYF,TGCAGTGCTAGTCGCTCTAGCGGTAGCACAGATACGCAGTATTTT
TRBJ2-3,-,TRBV4-1,once,CASSQDQHSYTDTQYF,TGCGCCAGCAGCCAAGATCAACACTCATACACAGATACGCAGTATTTT
TRBJ2-2,-,TRBV4-1,-,CASSQESSTFFNTGELFF,TGCGCCAGCAGCCAAGAGAGTAGCACCTTCTTTAACACCGGGGAGCTGTTTTTT
TRBJ2-1,-,TRBV29-1,many,CSLGYARYNEQFF,TGCAGCCTGGGTTACGCGAGATACAATGAGCAGTTCTTC
TRBJ1-1,-,TRBV28,-,CASSFRDTPGSTEAFF,TGTGCCAGCAGTTTCCGTGACACCCCGGGGAGCACTGAAGCTTTCTTT
TRBJ2-3,TRBD2,TRBV15,few,CATSRVLAGAPTDTQYF,TGTGCCACCAGCAGAGTGTTAGCGGGAGCCCCTACAGATACGCAGTATTTT
TRBJ2-2,TRBD2,TRBV28,few,CASTPSGRGTGELFF,TGTGCCAGCACCCCTAGCGGGAGGGGCACCGGGGAGCTGTTTTTT
TRBJ2-1,TRBD2,TRBV10-3,many,CAISESAGDSPDGEQFF,TGTGCCATCAGTGAGTCAGCGGGAGACTCCCCTGATGGTGAGCAGTTCTTC
TRBJ2-7,-,TRBV7-2,many,CASSLEPGPTYEQYF,TGTGCCAGCAGCTTAGAACCCGGGCCTACCTACGAGCAGTACTTC
TRBJ2-5,TRBD2,TRBV20-1,-,CSAPPGSGTQETQYF,TGCAGTGCTCCCCCAGGAAGCGGGACCCAAGAGACCCAGTACTTC
TRBJ2-3,-,TRBV3-1,-,CASSQGNRRMEADTQYF,TGTGCCAGCAGCCAAGGGAATCGGCGAATGGAGGCGGATACGCAGTATTTT
TRBJ2-1,TRBD2,TRBV20-1,few,CSARLTSGGYNEQFF,TGCAGTGCTAGATTGACTAGCGGGGGATACAATGAGCAGTTCTTC
TRBJ2-2,TRBD2,TRBV5-1,-,CASRGTRANTGELFF,TGCGCCAGCAGGGGGACTAGAGCCAACACCGGGGAGCTGTTTTTT
TRBJ2-5,TRBD2,TRBV7-2,-,CASTNSGGASETQYF,TGTGCCAGCACTAATAGCGGGGGGGCCTCAGAGACCCAGTACTTC
TRBJ2-5,-,TRBV4-3,-,CASSQDPGSGTQYF,TGCGCCAGCAGCCAAGATCCGGGTTCGGGGACCCAGTACTTC
TRBJ2-2,-,TRBV29-1,-,CSVVVQTGTGELFF,TGCAGCGTTGTGGTTCAAACCGGCACCGGGGAGCTGTTTTTT
TRBJ2-2,-,TRBV29-1,-,CSARAQGNTGELFF,TGCAGCGCCAGAGCCCAGGGAAACACCGGGGAGCTGTTTTTT
TRBJ1-2,TRBD1,TRBV7-9,few,CASSNYRGYYGYTF,TGTGCCAGCAGCAACTACAGGGGATACTATGGCTACACCTTC
TRBJ2-5,TRBD2,TRBV7-2,-,CASSLVTAGGPQYF,TGTGCCAGCAGCTTAGTCACAGCGGGGGGGCCCCAGTACTTC
TRBJ1-4,TRBD1,TRBV4-2,-,CASSQEGGSNEKLFF,TGTGCCAGCAGCCAAGAAGGGGGCTCGAATGAAAAACTGTTTTTT
TRBJ2-2,TRBD2,TRBV12-3/TRBV12-4,few,CASSLSWGGTGELFF,TGTGCCAGCAGTTTAAGCTGGGGAGGGACCGGGGAGCTGTTTTTT
TRBJ1-5,TRBD1,TRBV10-3,-,CAISESGGSQPQHF,TGTGCCATCAGTGAGTCAGGGGGCAGTCAGCCCCAGCATTTT
TRBJ1-5,-,TRBV6-5,few,CASSLKGNSNQPQHF,TGTGCCAGCAGTTTGAAGGGAAATAGCAATCAGCCCCAGCATTTT